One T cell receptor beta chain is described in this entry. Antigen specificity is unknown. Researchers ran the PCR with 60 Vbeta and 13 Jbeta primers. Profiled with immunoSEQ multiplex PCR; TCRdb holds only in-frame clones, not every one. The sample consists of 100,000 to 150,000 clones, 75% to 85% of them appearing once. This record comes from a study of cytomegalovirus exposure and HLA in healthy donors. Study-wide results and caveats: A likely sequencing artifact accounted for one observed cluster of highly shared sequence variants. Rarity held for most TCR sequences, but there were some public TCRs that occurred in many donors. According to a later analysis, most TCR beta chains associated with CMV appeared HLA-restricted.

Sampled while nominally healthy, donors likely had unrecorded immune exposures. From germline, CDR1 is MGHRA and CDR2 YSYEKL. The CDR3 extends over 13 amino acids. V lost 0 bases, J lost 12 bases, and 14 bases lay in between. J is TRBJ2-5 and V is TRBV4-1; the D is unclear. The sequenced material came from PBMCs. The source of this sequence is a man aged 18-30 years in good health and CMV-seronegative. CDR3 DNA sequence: TGCGCCAGCAGCCAAGATACCCACAGTTGGGAGTACTTC. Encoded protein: CASSQDTHSWEYF.